Below, 19 T cell receptor beta chains from the same sample are listed, as sequenced in a study of yellow fever vaccine responses in identical twins. TCRdb ran MiXCR on the RT-PCR reads and lists one entry per CDR3 protein. The table includes around 7,200 distinct CDR3 sequences, 70% to 90% detected once. Sequencing used T cells from blood (PBMCs), unsorted or a sorted subset (not recorded which), obtained before or after yellow fever vaccination (not recorded which). The receptors here all came from a woman aged 18-29 years who received the yellow fever vaccine.

The genes are TRBV20-1 and TRBJ2-7; a possible D gene is TRBD2 (5 bases). The CDR3 loop spans 13 amino acids. CDR1 DFQATT and CDR2 SNEGSKA come from the germline V gene (reference sequence). V was clipped by 7 bases and J by 4 bases, with 17 bases between them. The CDR3 DNA sequence: TGCAGTGAGAGGGCGCCGAAAATTTACGAGCAGTACTTC. Its translation: CSERAPKIYEQYF.

The chain has TRBV20-1 and TRBJ2-1; possible D gene TRBD1, 5 bases. Trimming removed 8 bases from V and 7 bases from J, with 15 bases in between. The CDR3 spans 12 residues. Per germline, CDR1 DFQATT and CDR2 SNEGSKA (reference sequence). CDR3 sequence (DNA): TGCAGTACCCGTGGGGCCTTGAATGAGCAGTTCTTC. Translated: CSTRGALNEQFF.

This clonotype occurred a few times. The J gene is TRBJ1-6, the V gene TRBV10-1; D is unclear. The CDR3 length is 13 residues. Looked up from germline, CDR1 is WNHNN and CDR2 is SYGVQD (reference sequence). The V end lost 0 bases, the J end lost 10 bases, and 7 bases lay between the germline ends. CDR3 sequence (DNA): TGCGCCAGCAGTGAGTCGTTGCGATCACCCCTCCACTTT. It codes for CASSESLRSPLHF.

For this clonotype: Sequence at one end of the junction differs from germline and may be a read error. This chain connects TRBV7-7 to TRBJ2-7; D may be TRBD1 (6 bases). Germline V lookup: CDR1 SSHAT, CDR2 FNYEAQ (reference sequence). The CDR3 covers 13 residues. The CDR3 DNA reads as TGTGCTAGCAGCTTAGACAGGTCCTACGAGCAGTACTTC. It encodes CASSLDRSYEQYF.

Comment on this clonotype: A junction end diverges from the germline sequence, so it may reflect a read error. The chain recombines TRBV11-1 with TRBJ2-7, with D hard to call. The CDR3 covers 12 residues. Germline lookup yields CDR1 SGHAT and CDR2 FQDESV (reference sequence). CDR3 protein: CASSLNSDEQYF. Written as DNA, the CDR3 is TGTGCCAGCAGCTTAAACTCCGACGAGCAGTACTTC.

A single count supports this clonotype. Written as DNA, the CDR3 is TGTGCCAGCAGTTTCAGGGACATGAACACTGAAGCTTTCTTT. Translating it yields CASSFRDMNTEAFF. This chain links TRBV12-3 or TRBV12-4 with TRBJ1-1; D is perhaps TRBD1 (6 bases). V shed 3 bases and J shed 0 bases, with 8 bases lying between them. This CDR3 is 14 amino acids long.

The chain employs TRBV18 and TRBJ2-3; a weak D match, TRBD1 (6 bases). V lost 6 bases, J lost 5 bases, and 9 bases lay in between. Per germline, CDR1 KGHSH and CDR2 LQKENI. This CDR3 has 12 residues. The CDR3 region is CASSSQGDTQYF. In nucleotides, the CDR3 is TGTGCCAGCTCCTCACAGGGAGATACGCAGTATTTT.

J is TRBJ2-5 and V is TRBV2, with a weak D call TRBD2 (5 bases). This CDR3 contains 13 residues. Trimming took 6 bases from V and 5 from J, leaving 13 bases between them. The germline gives CDR1 SNHLY, CDR2 FYNNEI. The CDR3, as DNA: TGTGCCAGCAGCGGGGTCCACGCGGAGACCCAGTACTTC. This codes for CASSGVHAETQYF.

This chain uses TRBV5-4 with TRBJ2-5; D ambiguous. CDR1 is SGHNT and CDR2 is YYREEE in the germline V gene (reference sequence). The V gene lost 0 bases and the J gene lost 3 bases, with 12 bases spanning the gap. The CDR3 contains 15 residues. CDR3 in DNA: TGTGCCAGCAGCTTGGCGTCAACTGGGAAAGAGACCCAGTACTTC. It encodes CASSLASTGKETQYF. Supplemented by reference TRBV5-4 and TRBJ2-5, the full variable domain reads ETGVTQSPTHLIKTRGQQVTLRCSSQSGHNTVSWYQQALGQGPQFIFQYYREEENGRGNFPPRFSGLQFPNYSSELNVNALELDDSALYLCASSLASTGKETQYFGPGTRLLVL.

This clonotype was detected once. This sequence joins TRBV11-3 and TRBJ2-7, with TRBD2 matching 11 bases. Germline V gene data show CDR1 as SGHNT and CDR2 as YENEEA. The CDR3 length is 15 residues. V shed 0 bases and J 2 bases; nucleotides not matched to a gene: 0. The CDR3 DNA is TGTGCCAGCAGCTTAGAACTAGCGGGGGCCTACGAGCAGTACTTC. It translates to CASSLELAGAYEQYF.

The chain combines TRBV15 with TRBJ2-7, with D hard to call. CDR3 size: 13 residues. V lost 1 base and J 2 bases, leaving 6 bases between the germline ends. CDR1 is LNHNV and CDR2 is YYDKDF in the germline V gene (reference sequence). The CDR3 region has the DNA TGTGCCACCAGCAGAGTCCTGACCTACGAGCAGTACTTC. Its translation: CATSRVLTYEQYF.

The genes are TRBV5-6 and TRBJ2-7, with D tentatively TRBD1 (6 bases). Germline CDR1 SGHDT, CDR2 YYEEEE. Trimming cost V 4 bases and J 0 bases, with 17 bases left between them. The CDR3 totals 16 residues. DNA of the CDR3: TGTGCCAGCAGCGGACACCTGACAGGTAGCTCCTACGAGCAGTACTTC. It encodes CASSGHLTGSSYEQYF. The full variable domain, rest sourced from reference TRBV5-6 and TRBJ2-7, is DAGVTQSPTHLIKTRGQQVTLRCSPKSGHDTVSWYQQALGQGPQFIFQYYEEEERQRGNFPDRFSGHQFPNYSSELNVNALLLGDSALYLCASSGHLTGSSYEQYFGPGTRLTVT.

The CDR3 region is CASTERLAGDSYEQYF. In DNA, the CDR3 is TGTGCCAGCACCGAAAGACTAGCGGGGGATTCCTACGAGCAGTACTTC. The chain uses TRBV11-2 and TRBJ2-7; the match to TRBD2 covers 12 bases. Losses at the gene ends were 7 bases for V and 1 base for J; bases not matched to a gene: 8. Germline CDR1 SGHAT, CDR2 FQNNGV. The CDR3 runs 16 residues.

V gene TRBV2 combines with J gene TRBJ2-7; the D is unclear. Germline lookup yields CDR1 SNHLY and CDR2 FYNNEI. CDR3 length: 12 residues. Trimming left V 1 base short and J 2 bases short, with 3 bases between. The CDR3 DNA reads TGTGCCAGCAGTGAAGATACCTACGAGCAGTACTTC. This gives the protein CASSEDTYEQYF.

The chain carries TRBV28 and TRBJ2-3; TRBD1 is a possible D gene (6 bases). V was cut by 3 bases and J by 5 bases, with 12 bases left in between. Germline V gene lookup returns CDR1 MDHEN and CDR2 SYDVKM. The CDR3 has 14 residues. CDR3: CASSFAGARDTQYF. CDR3 nucleotides: TGTGCCAGCAGTTTTGCAGGGGCGAGAGATACGCAGTATTTT.

The chain employs TRBV3-1 and TRBJ2-2, with 9 bases identical to TRBD1. The CDR3 runs 15 residues. Germline assignment: CDR1 LGHDT and CDR2 YNNKEL (reference sequence). The V segment lost 1 base and the J segment 4 bases; nucleotides outside the gene matches: 1. In DNA, the CDR3 is TGTGCCAGCAGCCAAGGGGACAGGGTCACCGGGGAGCTGTTTTTT. Encoded protein: CASSQGDRVTGELFF.

The chain has TRBV7-3 and TRBJ2-2; D perhaps matches TRBD2 (6 bases). The germline CDR1 and CDR2 sequences are SGHTA and FQGTGA. There are 14 residues in the CDR3. The V gene lost 5 bases and the J gene lost 14 bases, with 21 bases spanning the gap. CDR3 DNA sequence: TGTGCCAGCAGCCTACAGAGGGACTCCCTCCGCCTGTTTTTT. Its protein product is CASSLQRDSLRLFF.

This chain links TRBV7-2 with TRBJ2-5, with D hard to call. This CDR3 is built from 13 residues. CDR1 is SGHTA and CDR2 is FQGNSA in the germline V gene. V was shortened by 0 bases and J by 2 bases, with 4 bases between the two germline ends. CDR3 protein: CASSLARQETQYF. The DNA for the CDR3 is TGTGCCAGCAGCTTAGCCCGGCAAGAGACCCAGTACTTC.

This CDR3 reads CASSLVAGDYNEQFF. DNA of the CDR3: TGCGCCAGCAGCTTGGTAGCGGGGGATTACAATGAGCAGTTCTTC. The chain employs TRBV5-1 and TRBJ2-1; TRBD2 aligns across 9 bases. Germline trimming cut 0 bases from V and 4 bases from J; bases unmatched to any gene: 2. The CDR3 sequence is 15 residues long. Per germline, CDR1 SGHRS and CDR2 YFSETQ.